This entry concerns a single T cell receptor beta chain. Some clones are missing from TCRdb's copy, which holds only in-frame ones; the method was immunoSEQ multiplex PCR. The repertoire holds about 98,000 clones, with about nine tenths as singletons. This entry belongs to a study of identifying expanded T cells in peripheral blood. The V gene end was trimmed by 1 base and the J gene end by 0 bases; junction bases not matched to a gene: 3. Germline lookup yields CDR1 SEHNR and CDR2 FQNEAQ (reference sequence). The CDR3 runs 16 residues. The J gene is TRBJ1-2, the V gene TRBV7-9; 9 bases are shared with TRBD1. This TCR was recovered from a person aged 18 to 75 in good health. Sequencing was performed on blood. The CDR3 DNA reads TGTGCCAGCAGCTTAGGAGGGGACAGGGCTAACTATGGCTACACCTTC. It is translated as CASSLGGDRANYGYTF.